This T cell receptor (beta chain) is drawn from a study of T-cell memory formation after mild COVID-19. About the study: Largely donor-specific TCR clusters were found. Findings of the study overall: The study found contracting CD4+ clones mainly in CM and EM and contracting CD8+ clones in EMRA. Clones that shrank (day 15 to 85) were balanced CD4/CD8, whereas later expanders leaned CD4+.

TCR alpha and TCR beta cDNA libraries carrying sample barcodes and UMIs were produced by 5'RACE using constant-segment primers. TCRdb analysed the 5' RACE reads with MiXCR anew, one entry per CDR3 protein. The table lists over 500,000 distinct CDR3 sequences, roughly 17% of them singletons. Notes on this clonotype: Antigen unknown.

CDR3 length: 14 amino acids. Per germline, CDR1 SGHVS and CDR2 FNYEAQ. The V gene lost 5 bases and the J gene lost 6 bases, with 16 bases spanning the gap. This receptor was taken from an adult woman who had mild COVID-19 (a few samples of this study predate the infection). Cell type and time point are not known. V and J are TRBV7-6 and TRBJ1-2; D gene unclear. Sequences were obtained from PBMCs or a T cell subset sorted from them (not recorded which). This chain's CDR3 is CASSPRTGIDGYTF. CDR3 DNA sequence: TGTGCCAGCAGCCCCCGGACCGGGATTGATGGCTACACCTTC.